The rows below give T cell receptor beta chains drawn from one sample of a study of T-cell reconstitution after alpha-beta-depleted transplantation in children. TCRdb redid the calling of the PCR reads with MiXCR, one entry per CDR3 protein. This sample has 200,000 to 250,000 distinct CDR3 sequences; roughly 9% occur once, and the top ten carry approximately 6.6%. The source material was PBMCs from the stem cell graft donor, sampled from the stem cell graft. The source of these receptors is a human donor who donated a stem cell graft to a child with acute lymphoblastic leukemia. CDR3s include the opening cysteine and the closing phenylalanine or tryptophan. The D gene is left open where the match is weak. Clone size appears in some rows only: once, few, many, or a class for an expanded clone.

20 . TRBJ1-1 TRBV5-1 few CASSLFSPSENEAENTEAFF TGCGCCAGCAGCTTGTTTAGCCCGAGCGAGAATGAGGCCGAGAACACTGAAGCTTTCTTT
12 . TRBJ2-3 TRBV12-3/TRBV12-4 few CASRLGPDTQYF TGTGCCAGCAGGCTAGGGCCAGATACGCAGTATTTT
15 TRBD1 TRBJ2-5 TRBV10-3 . CAISDGQGNEETQYF TGTGCCATCAGTGACGGACAGGGTAACGAAGAGACCCAGTACTTC
17 . TRBJ2-6 TRBV5-1 few CASSPGQPGSGANVLTF TGCGCCAGCAGCCCCGGACAGCCTGGGTCTGGGGCCAACGTCCTGACTTTC
18 . TRBJ1-5 TRBV21-1 few CASRNERQGGSSNQPQHF TGTGCCAGCAGAAATGAGCGACAGGGTGGTAGTAGCAATCAGCCCCAGCATTTT
17 TRBD1 TRBJ2-1 TRBV7-2 . CASSYIQGAHTYNEQFF TGTGCCAGCAGCTATATTCAGGGGGCGCATACCTACAATGAGCAGTTCTTC
15 . TRBJ2-3 TRBV18 . CASSPDSGRTDTQYF TGTGCCAGCTCACCCGACAGTGGTAGAACAGATACGCAGTATTTT
14 . TRBJ2-2 TRBV10-3 . CAISEVRSTGELFF TGTGCCATCAGTGAGGTTCGGAGCACCGGGGAGCTGTTTTTT
13 . TRBJ2-7 TRBV6-6 few CASSYGVTYEQYF TGTGCCAGCAGTTACGGGGTAACCTACGAGCAGTACTTC
16 TRBD1 TRBJ1-2 TRBV7-2 few CASSLAPGQGLGGYTF TGTGCCAGCAGCTTAGCGCCGGGACAGGGATTGGGAGGCTACACCTTC
14 . TRBJ1-2 TRBV5-1 many CASSLERGNYGYTF TGCGCCAGCAGCTTGGAACGGGGTAACTATGGCTACACCTTC
13 . TRBJ1-6 TRBV19 few CASSIDRNSPLHF TGTGCCAGTAGTATAGACCGGAATTCACCCCTCCACTTT
14 . TRBJ2-3 TRBV27 . CASSLNSGADTQYF TGTGCCAGCAGTTTAAATAGCGGCGCAGATACGCAGTATTTT
15 . TRBJ2-2 TRBV6-5 . CDSSYSRGGGGELFF TGTGACAGCAGTTACTCGAGAGGTGGCGGCGGGGAGCTGTTTTTT
17 TRBD1 TRBJ2-1 TRBV5-5 . CASSLAGGTGGYNEQFF TGTGCCAGCAGCTTGGCCGGGGGGACAGGGGGCTACAATGAGCAGTTCTTC
14 TRBD1 TRBJ2-7 TRBV7-2 . CASSTGTATYEQYF TGTGCCAGCAGCACCGGGACAGCAACCTACGAGCAGTACTTC
15 . TRBJ1-2 TRBV14 once CASSQGRRYNYGYTF TGTGCCAGCAGCCAAGGGAGGAGGTATAACTATGGCTACACCTTC
13 . TRBJ1-1 TRBV5-5 . CASSAGANTEAFF TGTGCCAGCAGCGCCGGGGCGAACACTGAAGCTTTCTTT
13 . TRBJ2-7 TRBV12-3/TRBV12-4 few CASSRTATYEQYF TGTGCCAGCAGTCGGACAGCAACCTACGAGCAGTACTTC
15 . TRBJ2-3 TRBV4-2 many CASSQDGTERDTQYF TGTGCCAGCAGCCAAGATGGTACTGAGAGAGATACGCAGTATTTT
14 . TRBJ1-5 TRBV12-3/TRBV12-4 . CASSPHRSSQPQHF TGTGCCAGCAGTCCCCACAGGTCCAGTCAGCCCCAGCATTTT
14 . TRBJ2-7 TRBV2 . CASRPVSTPYEQYF TGTGCCAGCAGGCCCGTTTCAACTCCCTACGAGCAGTACTTC
14 . TRBJ1-2 TRBV29-1 few CSVEEQARGYGYTF TGCAGCGTTGAGGAGCAGGCTAGGGGCTATGGCTACACCTTC